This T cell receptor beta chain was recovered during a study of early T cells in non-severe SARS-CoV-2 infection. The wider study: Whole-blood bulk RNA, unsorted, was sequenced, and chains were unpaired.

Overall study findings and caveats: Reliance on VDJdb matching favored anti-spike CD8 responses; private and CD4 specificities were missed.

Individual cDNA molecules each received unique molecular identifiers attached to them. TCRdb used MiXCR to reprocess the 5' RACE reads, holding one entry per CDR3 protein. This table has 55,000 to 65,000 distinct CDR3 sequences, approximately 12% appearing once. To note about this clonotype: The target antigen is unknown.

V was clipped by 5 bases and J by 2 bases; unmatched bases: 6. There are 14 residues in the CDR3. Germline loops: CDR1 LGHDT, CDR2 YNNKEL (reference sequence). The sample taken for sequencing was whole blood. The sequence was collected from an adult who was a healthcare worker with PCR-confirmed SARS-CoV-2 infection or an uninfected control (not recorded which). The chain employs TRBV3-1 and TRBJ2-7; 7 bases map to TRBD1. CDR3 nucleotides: TGTGCCAGCAGCAACAGGGGCCAACCCTACGAGCAGTACTTC. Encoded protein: CASSNRGQPYEQYF.